These 30 T cell receptor beta chains originate from one sample sequenced in a study of T cell responses to AZD1222 COVID-19 vaccine. Measured with immunoSEQ multiplex PCR; TCRdb has only the in-frame clones, and not every one. The table lists tens of thousands of clones, around four fifths of them singletons, with 5% to 6.5% in the top ten. Sequencing was performed on peripheral blood, taken on day 0 of AZD1222 vaccination. These receptors all stem from an adult in good health.

This clone rates as medium-sized. V gene TRBV2 combines with J gene TRBJ2-7; 8 positions agree with TRBD1. This CDR3 has 13 residues. The V and J ends lost 8 bases and 9 bases, in that order; junction bases with no gene match: 12. The germline gives CDR1 SNHLY, CDR2 FYNNEI. The CDR3 nucleotides are TGTGCCAGCCGACGACAGGGGTCTTTTGCGCAGTACGTC. Translation gives CASRRQGSFAQYV.

The chain recombines TRBV7-2 with TRBJ2-7; D remains ambiguous. V lost 1 base and J lost 4, with 14 bases in between. CDR1 SGHTA and CDR2 FQGNSA come from the germline V gene. The CDR3 consists of 15 residues. The CDR3 sequence: CASSLGASLFYEQYF. The CDR3 coding sequence is TGTGCCAGCAGCTTAGGAGCCAGCCTGTTTTACGAGCAGTACTTC.

This sequence joins TRBV19 and TRBJ2-2, with TRBD2 matching over 10 bases. Trimming cost V 0 bases and J 7 bases; bases outside gene matches: 8. The CDR3 runs 17 residues. CDR1 and CDR2 (germline): LNHDA, SQIVND (reference sequence). The CDR3 here is CASSIDPSGRMGGELFF. As DNA, the CDR3 is TGTGCCAGTAGTATAGATCCTAGCGGGAGAATGGGCGGGGAGCTGTTTTTT.

V is TRBV24-1 and J is TRBJ1-2; D remains unclear. Germline-derived CDR1 and CDR2 are KGHDR and SFDVKD. V gave up 2 bases and J gave up 4 bases, with 16 bases separating them. The CDR3 has 16 residues. The CDR3 DNA follows: TGTGCCACCAGTGATTCTCCGGGCGGGGAACGCTATGGCTACACCTTC. Its protein is CATSDSPGGERYGYTF.

The chain combines TRBV7-2 with TRBJ2-1; D ambiguous. Germline V CDR1 and CDR2: SGHTA, FQGNSA. The CDR3 extends over 15 amino acids. The V and J ends lost 3 bases and 2 bases respectively, with 11 bases between them. CDR3: CASSFAKGTYNEQFF. CDR3 in DNA: TGTGCCAGCAGCTTCGCAAAAGGGACCTACAATGAGCAGTTCTTC.

The rearrangement uses TRBV4-1 and TRBJ2-5; no clear D gene. The CDR3 spans 14 residues. V dropped 2 bases and J dropped 7 bases, with 14 bases sitting between them. The germline CDR1 and CDR2 sequences are MGHRA and YSYEKL. In DNA form, the CDR3 reads TGCGCCAGCAGCCAACCTGAGGTGTCGGGGACCCAGTACTTC. Translation gives CASSQPEVSGTQYF.

The chain uses TRBV19 and TRBJ2-1; TRBD1 agrees at 7 bases. With V trimmed by 2 bases and J by 1 base, 8 bases remained unmatched. The germline V gene has CDR1 LNHDA and CDR2 SQIVND (reference sequence). The CDR3 is made up of 17 amino acids. The CDR3 DNA sequence: TGTGCCAGTAGTATACCCCGACAGGGTTCGTCCTACAATGAGCAGTTCTTC. Its protein product is CASSIPRQGSSYNEQFF.

V gene TRBV7-9 combines with J gene TRBJ1-4; unclear D gene. Germline V gene lookup returns CDR1 SEHNR and CDR2 FQNEAQ (reference sequence). The length of the CDR3 is 14 residues. Trimming took 5 bases from V and 8 from J, leaving 15 bases between them. CDR3 residues: CASSPAEFREKLFF. The CDR3, as DNA: TGTGCCAGCAGCCCAGCGGAGTTTCGGGAAAAACTGTTTTTT.

The chain employs TRBV6-1 and TRBJ1-5; D ambiguous. Germline V gene data show CDR1 as MNHNS and CDR2 as SASEGT. V was clipped by 3 bases and J by 6 bases, with 21 bases between them. CDR3 size: 17 residues. For the CDR3, the DNA is TGTGCCAGCAGTGAGATCCAGGCGGCCGGGATGGGTCAGCCCCAGCATTTT. It encodes CASSEIQAAGMGQPQHF.

V is TRBV6-5 and J is TRBJ2-1; 11 bases line up with TRBD2. V gave up 6 bases and J gave up 6 bases; unmatched junction bases: 7. This CDR3 comprises 15 residues. Germline CDR1 is MNHEY and CDR2 is SVGAGI. CDR3 residues: CASSPGTSGSNEQFF. In DNA, the CDR3 is TGTGCCAGCAGCCCAGGGACTAGCGGATCCAATGAGCAGTTCTTC.

The V gene is TRBV12-5, the J gene TRBJ1-4; tentatively, D is TRBD1 (6 bases). The germline CDR1 and CDR2 sequences are LGHNT and FRNRAP. The CDR3 sequence is 14 residues long. Trimming removed 6 bases at V and 2 bases at J, with 10 bases between. This chain's CDR3 is CASGSGVTNEKLFF. The CDR3 region has the DNA TGTGCTAGTGGGTCAGGGGTGACTAATGAAAAACTGTTTTTT.

This clone has a handful of counts. This chain connects TRBV7-2 to TRBJ1-6, with unresolved D. V lost 5 bases and J 5 bases, leaving 4 bases between the germline ends. Germline values: CDR1 SGHTA, CDR2 FQGNSA. The CDR3 is 12 residues long. CDR3 nucleotide sequence: TGTGCCAGCAGCGGGAATAATTCACCCCTCCACTTT. This gives the protein CASSGNNSPLHF.

The rearrangement uses TRBV5-1 and TRBJ2-1; TRBD1 matches at 8 bases. Germline V gene sequence: CDR1 SGHRS, CDR2 YFSETQ. The CDR3 contains 18 residues. The junction had 12 bases not matched to a gene; V was cut back by 4 bases and J by 0 bases. The DNA of the CDR3 is TGCGCCAGCAGCCGCCCCCAGGGGGCGTTAGGCTCCTACAATGAGCAGTTCTTC. Amino acid sequence: CASSRPQGALGSYNEQFF.

This clone was detected only once. The V gene is TRBV19, the J gene TRBJ1-4; D not certain. The length of the CDR3 is 13 residues. V was cut by 4 bases and J by 5 bases, with 8 bases left in between. Germline CDR1 and CDR2: LNHDA and SQIVND (reference sequence). CDR3 DNA: TGTGCCAGTAGTAGACTCAAGAATGAAAAACTGTTTTTT. Translated, it gives CASSRLKNEKLFF.

Here the CDR3 DNA reads TGTGCCAGCTCACCGGCGAGGGCTGGCTACACCTTC. It codes for CASSPARAGYTF. The chain uses TRBV18 and TRBJ1-2; D call uncertain. The V and J ends lost 3 bases and 7 bases respectively, with 9 bases between them. CDR3 length equals 12 residues. The germline V gene has CDR1 KGHSH and CDR2 LQKENI.

This clone was counted between two and nine times. This chain uses TRBV19 with TRBJ1-3; TRBD1 is a possible D gene (5 bases). V gave up 3 bases and J gave up 1 base, with 7 bases separating them. Germline V CDR1 and CDR2: LNHDA, SQIVND (reference sequence). There are 14 residues in the CDR3. This CDR3 reads CASSIYRSGNTIYF. CDR3 DNA: TGTGCCAGTAGTATCTACAGGTCTGGAAACACCATATATTTT.

CDR3 sequence (DNA): TGTGCCAGCAGCTTGGCCGTGGGCCAAGAGACCCAGTACTTC. Amino acid sequence: CASSLAVGQETQYF. The V gene is TRBV5-4, the J gene TRBJ2-5, with D uncertain. V gave up 0 bases and J gave up 1 base, with 7 bases separating them. The CDR3 runs 14 residues. Germline V gives CDR1 SGHNT, CDR2 YYREEE (reference sequence). The complete variable domain, with remaining parts taken from reference TRBV5-4 and TRBJ2-5, reads ETGVTQSPTHLIKTRGQQVTLRCSSQSGHNTVSWYQQALGQGPQFIFQYYREEENGRGNFPPRFSGLQFPNYSSELNVNALELDDSALYLCASSLAVGQETQYFGPGTRLLVL.

The chain is built from TRBV30 and TRBJ1-2; no clear D. Germline V gene lookup returns CDR1 GTSNPN and CDR2 SVGIG (reference sequence). Trimming took 0 bases from V and 14 from J, leaving 13 bases between them. CDR3 size: 11 residues. The CDR3 loop reads CAWSVQAARTF. The CDR3 bases are TGTGCCTGGAGTGTACAAGCGGCTCGGACCTTC.

The chain recombines TRBV6-5 with TRBJ2-1; D is possibly TRBD1 or TRBD2 (5 bases each). The CDR3 consists of 12 residues. Trimming left V 6 bases short and J 10 bases short, with 13 bases between. Looked up from germline, CDR1 is MNHEY and CDR2 is SVGAGI. Written as DNA, the CDR3 is TGTGCCAGCAGCAGTGATTGGGGGGAGCAGTTCTTC. It translates to CASSSDWGEQFF.

J is TRBJ1-2 and V is TRBV6-4; D is possibly TRBD1 (6 bases). Trimming stripped 0 bases from V and 6 bases from J, with 8 bases between. CDR1 is MRHNA and CDR2 is SNTAGT in the germline V gene. The CDR3 spans 13 residues. The CDR3 DNA follows: TGTGCCAGCAGTGACTCACAGGGCCATGGCTACACCTTC. Protein: CASSDSQGHGYTF.

The V and J genes are TRBV5-1 and TRBJ2-7; TRBD2 aligns across 9 bases. The germline V gene encodes CDR1 SGHRS and CDR2 YFSETQ. CDR3 length: 14 residues. Trimming removed 3 bases from V and 4 bases from J; junction bases left unmatched: 5. Written as DNA, the CDR3 is TGCGCCAGCAGCTCTACTAGCGGGTCGTACGAGCAGTACGTC. Protein: CASSSTSGSYEQYV.

The genes are TRBV2 and TRBJ1-1, with TRBD1 as a possible D gene (5 bases). The CDR3 has 14 amino acids. Germline CDR1 reads SNHLY; CDR2 reads FYNNEI. V was clipped by 7 bases and J by 3 bases, with 15 bases between them. The CDR3 loop is CASNTLGGDTEAFF. The CDR3 DNA is TGTGCCAGCAACACCCTGGGGGGTGACACTGAAGCTTTCTTT.

The chain carries TRBV28 and TRBJ2-1; D remains ambiguous. The CDR3 runs to 16 residues. V lost 7 bases and J 0 bases, leaving 16 bases between the germline ends. The germline CDR1 and CDR2 sequences are MDHEN and SYDVKM. This CDR3 reads CASIDLGSSSYNEQFF. CDR3 in DNA: TGTGCCAGCATTGACTTGGGTTCGAGCTCCTACAATGAGCAGTTCTTC.

The rearrangement joins TRBV11-2 to TRBJ1-4; 7 bases are shared with TRBD1. The CDR3 contains 14 residues. Germline V gene lookup returns CDR1 SGHAT and CDR2 FQNNGV. V was pared by 5 bases and J by 8 bases, with 8 bases of the junction left unmatched. CDR3 nucleotide sequence: TGTGCCAGCAGCCGTCAGGGGGGCCCAGAAAAACTGTTTTTT. Translation: CASSRQGGPEKLFF.

This clone was detected once. The chain carries TRBV11-2 and TRBJ2-5; D is undetermined. The CDR3 sequence is 13 residues long. V lost 4 bases and J lost 6, with 12 bases in between. Germline loops: CDR1 SGHAT, CDR2 FQNNGV. CDR3 in amino acids: CASSSVGMQTQYF. DNA of the CDR3: TGTGCCAGCAGCTCAGTAGGGATGCAGACCCAGTACTTC.

The rearrangement joins TRBV7-9 to TRBJ2-7, with 7 bases fitting TRBD1. V lost 5 bases and J lost 3; bases outside the gene matches: 7. Germline V CDR1 and CDR2: SEHNR, FQNEAQ (reference sequence). CDR3 size: 14 residues. CDR3 residues: CASSQTGQNYEQYF. The CDR3, as DNA: TGTGCCAGCAGCCAGACGGGACAGAACTACGAGCAGTACTTC.

This clone was counted a few times. Written as DNA, the CDR3 is TGTGCCAGCAGCTTGGGGGGGCCTGGACGGTCCGGAAACACCATATATTTT. Translation: CASSLGGPGRSGNTIYF. The chain joins TRBV5-4 to TRBJ1-3, with D maybe TRBD1 (6 bases). This CDR3 has 17 residues. Trimming took 0 bases from V and 4 from J, leaving 17 bases between them. From germline, CDR1 is SGHNT and CDR2 YYREEE (reference sequence).

This clone turned up a few times. This chain connects TRBV19 to TRBJ2-1; no clear D. There are 15 residues in the CDR3. The germline V gene has CDR1 LNHDA and CDR2 SQIVND (reference sequence). V lost 7 bases, J lost 8 bases, and 21 bases lay in between. CDR3: CASTSGRAHNHEQFF. Here the CDR3 DNA reads TGTGCCAGTACTTCCGGCCGGGCACACAACCATGAGCAGTTCTTC. The entire variable domain, with the rest obtained from reference TRBV19 and TRBJ2-1, is as follows: DGGITQSPKYLFRKEGQNVTLSCEQNLNHDAMYWYRQDPGQGLRLIYYSQIVNDFQKGDIAEGYSVSREKKESFPLTVTSAQKNPTAFYLCASTSGRAHNHEQFFGPGTRLTVL.

This clone was observed a handful of times. This sequence joins TRBV7-9 and TRBJ2-1, with 7 bases matching TRBD2. The germline V gene has CDR1 SEHNR and CDR2 FQNEAQ (reference sequence). The V gene end was trimmed by 5 bases and the J gene end by 7 bases; junction bases not matched to a gene: 8. The CDR3 spans 14 residues. CDR3 loop: CASSPFAGVNEQFF. The CDR3 nucleotides read TGTGCCAGCAGCCCATTTGCGGGAGTAAATGAGCAGTTCTTC.

This chain uses TRBV11-2 with TRBJ2-1, with 10 bases lining up with TRBD1. The V segment lost 1 base and the J segment 6 bases; nucleotides outside the gene matches: 6. Looked up from germline, CDR1 is SGHAT and CDR2 is FQNNGV. The CDR3 runs 16 residues. The CDR3 here is CASSLVATGGRNEQFF. CDR3 DNA sequence: TGTGCCAGCAGCTTAGTAGCGACAGGGGGCCGCAATGAGCAGTTCTTC. Filled out from reference TRBV11-2 and TRBJ2-1, the complete variable domain reads EAGVAQSPRYKIIEKRQSVAFWCNPISGHATLYWYQQILGQGPKLLIQFQNNGVVDDSQLPKDRFSAERLKGVDSTLKIQPAKLEDSAVYLCASSLVATGGRNEQFFGPGTRLTVL.